Below, 32 T cell receptor beta chains from the same sample are listed, as sequenced in a study of T cells in Graves' hyperthyroidism and ophthalmopathy. Template material for amplifying TCR beta CDR3 regions consisted of RNA transcripts. Primed by the HTBI set, a first-round RT-PCR was run on the TCR CDR3. Using its own MiXCR run on the multiplex PCR reads, TCRdb lists one record per CDR3 protein. The profile shows roughly 650,000 distinct CDR3 sequences, 16% of them singletons. Material: blood. The receptors here all came from a woman aged 40 to 50 with Graves' ophthalmopathy.

This clonotype was seen more than once but under ten times. This chain's CDR3 is CSVVTSGGSYEQYF. CDR3 nucleotide sequence: TGCAGCGTTGTTACTAGCGGAGGCTCCTACGAGCAGTACTTC. The chain carries TRBV29-1 and TRBJ2-7; 8 bases are a match to TRBD2. V lost 4 bases to trimming and J lost 0 bases; unmatched junction nucleotides: 5. CDR3 size: 14 residues. Germline CDR1 SQVTM, CDR2 ANQGSEA.

This clonotype was seen repeatedly, ten times or more. The V gene is TRBV2, the J gene TRBJ1-1; 7 bases map to TRBD1. Germline trimming cut 6 bases from V and 5 bases from J; bases unmatched to any gene: 9. The CDR3 is 14 amino acids. Germline V gene sequence: CDR1 SNHLY, CDR2 FYNNEI. CDR3 residues: CASSRAGQLTEAFF. The CDR3 bases are TGTGCCAGCAGCAGGGCGGGACAGCTTACTGAAGCTTTCTTT.

In the case of this clonotype: A clone one base away is much larger, so this may be a read error. This chain joins TRBV7-2 and TRBJ2-7; 12 bases line up with TRBD2. The CDR3 has 15 residues. The germline V gene encodes CDR1 SGHTA and CDR2 FQGNSA. The CDR3: CASSLTGTSGYEEYF. The CDR3 DNA reads as TGTGCCAGCAGCTTGACCGGGACTAGCGGGTACGAGGAGTACTTC. The full variable domain, completed using reference TRBV7-2 and TRBJ2-7, is GAGVSQSPSNKVTEKGKDVELRCDPISGHTALYWYRQSLGQGLEFLIYFQGNSAPDKSGLPSDRFSAERTGGSVSTLTIQRTQQEDSAVYLCASSLTGTSGYEEYFGPGTRLTVT.

This clonotype was observed a few times. The chain carries TRBV6-5 and TRBJ2-3; D may match TRBD1 or TRBD2 (5 bases each). The CDR3 runs to 15 residues. V was clipped by 2 bases and J by 1 base, with 10 bases between them. Germline lookup yields CDR1 MNHEY and CDR2 SVGAGI. The CDR3, as DNA: TGTGCCAGCAGTTACGAGGGGTTCGGCACAGATACGCAGTATTTT. It encodes CASSYEGFGTDTQYF.

This clonotype was observed once. The chain links TRBV2 to TRBJ1-2; 10 nucleotides agree with TRBD1. V gave up 8 bases and J gave up 4 bases; unmatched junction bases: 10. This CDR3 is built from 15 residues. The germline V gene has CDR1 SNHLY and CDR2 FYNNEI. DNA of the CDR3: TGTGCCAGCGGATTTGACAGGGGGCTGAGCTATGGCTACACCTTC. It translates to CASGFDRGLSYGYTF.

The chain couples TRBV6-1 to TRBJ2-1; the D gene is possibly TRBD1 (6 bases). V lost 6 bases, J lost 1 base, and 16 bases lay in between. The germline V gene has CDR1 MNHNS and CDR2 SASEGT. This CDR3 contains 16 residues. The CDR3 DNA reads as TGTGCCAGCAGCTCGGTGGGGGCAGGGTCCTACAATGAGCAGTTCTTC. This sequence encodes CASSSVGAGSYNEQFF.

This clonotype was recorded at least ten times. The chain is built from TRBV5-1 and TRBJ1-1; D unresolved. Germline lookup yields CDR1 SGHRS and CDR2 YFSETQ. V was trimmed by 4 bases and J by 3 bases, leaving 16 bases between them. CDR3 length equals 15 residues. The CDR3 nucleotides read TGCGCCAGCAGCCCAATTTCACTCGGGGACACTGAAGCTTTCTTT. Its translation is CASSPISLGDTEAFF. Combining the CDR3 with reference TRBV5-1 and TRBJ1-1 gives the whole variable domain KAGVTQTPRYLIKTRGQQVTLSCSPISGHRSVSWYQQTPGQGLQFLFEYFSETQRNKGNFPGRFSGRQFSNSRSEMNVSTLELGDSALYLCASSPISLGDTEAFFGQGTRLTVV.

The rearrangement uses TRBV7-3 and TRBJ2-1; a possible D gene is TRBD2 (6 bases). The germline gives CDR1 SGHTA, CDR2 FQGTGA. Trimming stripped 4 bases from V and 1 base from J, with 20 bases between. The CDR3 contains 18 residues. CDR3 DNA sequence: TGTGCCAGCAGCTCAGATGGCCCTAGCGTTTGGTCCTACAATGAGCAGTTCTTC. It encodes CASSSDGPSVWSYNEQFF.

This clonotype was seen only a few times. The chain has TRBV20-1 and TRBJ2-3; 7 positions agree with TRBD2. The CDR3 sequence is 15 residues long. J gave up 0 bases and V 0 bases, and 3 bases lay outside the gene matches. Germline values: CDR1 DFQATT, CDR2 SNEGSKA (reference sequence). The CDR3 loop reads CSAREPGGSTDTQYF. The CDR3, as DNA: TGCAGTGCTAGAGAACCGGGGGGAAGCACAGATACGCAGTATTTT.

This clonotype was observed at least ten times. The chain links TRBV18 to TRBJ1-1; no clear D. The germline gives CDR1 KGHSH, CDR2 LQKENI. V lost 3 bases, J lost 6 bases, and 20 bases lay in between. The CDR3 runs 16 residues. The CDR3, as DNA: TGTGCCAGCTCACCCATAATCCGAAAGTCTAAGTCTGAAGCTTTCTTT. Encoded protein: CASSPIIRKSKSEAFF.

There are many counts of this clonotype. J is TRBJ2-6 and V is TRBV6-4, with 9 positions matching TRBD1. Germline CDR1 MRHNA, CDR2 SNTAGT. V trimming: 3 bases; J trimming: 3 bases; junction bases outside the gene matches: 3. CDR3 length: 16 amino acids. The CDR3 DNA is TGTGCCAGCAGTGAACAGGGGGCGCATGGGGCCAACGTCCTGACTTTC. It codes for CASSEQGAHGANVLTF.

In its sample, this clonotype was seen a few times. This chain uses TRBV7-9 with TRBJ1-4; D is perhaps TRBD1 (6 bases). CDR1 and CDR2 from the germline V gene are SEHNR and FQNEAQ (reference sequence). The CDR3 contains 16 residues. Trimming cost V 5 bases and J 8 bases, with 21 bases left between them. Here the CDR3 reads CASSLLSGTRKEKLFF. The CDR3 DNA sequence: TGTGCCAGCAGCCTCCTCTCCGGGACAAGGAAAGAAAAACTGTTTTTT. Based on the CDR3 plus reference TRBV7-9 and TRBJ1-4, the full variable domain is DTGVSQNPRHKITKRGQNVTFRCDPISEHNRLYWYRQTLGQGPEFLTYFQNEAQLEKSRLLSDRFSAERPKGSFSTLEIQRTEQGDSAMYLCASSLLSGTRKEKLFFGSGTQLSVL.

The chain joins TRBV20-1 to TRBJ1-2; D call uncertain. CDR3 length: 11 residues. Trimming took off 3 bases at V and 7 bases at J, with 9 bases between the two ends. Germline V gives CDR1 DFQATT, CDR2 SNEGSKA (reference sequence). CDR3 in DNA: TGCAGTGCTAGTTCGACTACTGGCTACACCTTC. This translates into CSASSTTGYTF.

This clonotype was observed at least ten times. The chain has TRBV29-1 and TRBJ2-1; 11 nucleotides line up with TRBD2. The CDR3 has 17 residues. The V and J ends lost 4 bases and 3 bases, in that order; junction bases with no gene match: 11. Germline values: CDR1 SQVTM, CDR2 ANQGSEA. As DNA, the CDR3 is TGCAGCGTTGCAGGGGGAGGGACTAGCGGCCGCTACAATGAGCAGTTCTTC. It encodes CSVAGGGTSGRYNEQFF.

This clonotype has a count of ten or more. V is TRBV11-2 and J is TRBJ2-7, with D maybe TRBD2 (6 bases). Germline CDR1 reads SGHAT; CDR2 reads FQNNGV. The CDR3 extends over 14 amino acids. Deletions cut 3 bases from V and 4 bases from J, with 13 bases between. CDR3 in amino acids: CASSFNRGIYEQYF. As DNA, the CDR3 is TGTGCCAGCAGCTTTAACCGGGGGATATACGAGCAGTACTTC.

This clonotype has only a few counts. The chain joins TRBV3-1 to TRBJ2-6; D perhaps matches TRBD1 (5 bases). The length of the CDR3 is 17 residues. V was pared by 4 bases and J by 0 bases, with 13 bases between. Germline loops: CDR1 LGHDT, CDR2 YNNKEL (reference sequence). CDR3 nucleotide sequence: TGTGCCAGCAGCCCACCCCAGGGAAACTCTGGGGCCAACGTCCTGACTTTC. It is translated as CASSPPQGNSGANVLTF.

This clonotype appeared many times. The rearrangement uses TRBV5-1 and TRBJ2-3; TRBD2 aligns across 7 bases. Trimming took 0 bases from V and 4 from J; bases not matched to a gene: 8. The CDR3 covers 16 residues. CDR1 is SGHRS and CDR2 is YFSETQ in the germline V gene. Here the CDR3 DNA reads TGCGCCAGCAGCTTGGAGGGAGCGGGAAAGGCAGATACGCAGTATTTT. It codes for CASSLEGAGKADTQYF.

Comment on this clonotype: At one end the junction does not follow the germline gene, possibly because of a read error. The V and J genes are TRBV9 and TRBJ2-1, with 8 bases aligning to TRBD1. In germline, CDR1 is SGDLS, CDR2 YYNGEE. The CDR3 consists of 16 residues. CDR3 region: CASSATGTGALNKQFF. The CDR3 DNA reads TGTGCCAGCAGCGCGACCGGGACAGGTGCCCTCAATAAGCAGTTCTTC. Full variable domain (outside the CDR3, taken from reference TRBV9 and TRBJ2-1): DSGVTQTPKHLITATGQRVTLRCSPRSGDLSVYWYQQSLDQGLQFLIQYYNGEERAKGNILERFSAQQFPDLHSELNLSSLELGDSALYFCASSATGTGALNKQFFGPGTRLTVL.

This clonotype was counted at least ten times. The chain carries TRBV6-1 and TRBJ2-3, with TRBD1 as a possible D gene (6 bases). The length of the CDR3 is 16 residues. Germline V gene data show CDR1 as MNHNS and CDR2 as SASEGT. V gave up 1 base and J gave up 0 bases, with 11 bases separating them. The CDR3 sequence is CASSEVAGDSTDTQYF. The CDR3 DNA follows: TGTGCCAGCAGTGAAGTGGCAGGGGATAGCACAGATACGCAGTATTTT.

This chain joins TRBV28 and TRBJ2-7; 9 bases agree with TRBD1. The V and J ends lost 3 bases and 6 bases, in that order; junction bases with no gene match: 6. The V gene's germline CDR1 is MDHEN and CDR2 SYDVKM. The CDR3 loop spans 14 amino acids. CDR3: CASSLYRGPSEQYF. CDR3 sequence (DNA): TGTGCCAGCAGTTTGTACAGGGGGCCTAGCGAGCAGTACTTC.

The rearrangement links TRBV5-1 to TRBJ2-1; possible D gene TRBD1, 6 bases. The CDR3 has 14 residues. V was shortened by 2 bases and J by 8 bases, with 14 bases between the two germline ends. Germline V gives CDR1 SGHRS, CDR2 YFSETQ. The CDR3 spells CASSFHGQSDEQFF. The DNA of the CDR3 is TGCGCCAGCAGCTTTCACGGACAGAGCGATGAGCAGTTCTTC.

About this clonotype: A clone one base away is much larger, so this may be a read error. The V gene is TRBV13, the J gene TRBJ2-1, with D uncertain. This CDR3 has 11 amino acids. Germline values: CDR1 PRHDT, CDR2 FYEKMQ (reference sequence). The CDR3 DNA follows: TGTGCCAGCAGCGGGTACGATGAGCAGCTCTTC. The encoded protein is CASSGYDEQLF.

In its sample, this clonotype was seen a few times. The chain joins TRBV18 to TRBJ2-5, with 11 bases fitting TRBD1. Germline assignment: CDR1 KGHSH and CDR2 LQKENI. The CDR3 runs 17 residues. V shed 3 bases, J shed 4 bases, and the junction held 10 bases outside the gene matches. The CDR3 loop reads CASSPGQGGRILETQYF. Here the CDR3 DNA reads TGTGCCAGCTCACCGGGACAGGGGGGACGGATCTTAGAGACCCAGTACTTC.

At least ten counts were recorded for this clonotype. This chain joins TRBV24-1 and TRBJ2-3; 9 bases match TRBD1. With V trimmed by 4 bases and J by 5 bases, 3 bases remained unmatched. The V gene's germline CDR1 is KGHDR and CDR2 SFDVKD. The CDR3 runs to 14 residues. For the CDR3, the DNA is TGTGCCACCAGTGACGGGACAGGGATAGATACGCAGTATTTT. This sequence encodes CATSDGTGIDTQYF.

This rearrangement joins TRBV6-2 or TRBV6-3 to TRBJ2-6; 9 nucleotides align to TRBD2. Germline CDR1 MNHEY, CDR2 SVGEGT. Trimming cost V 5 bases and J 3 bases; bases outside gene matches: 5. This CDR3 has 16 amino acids. The CDR3 loop is CASSPRGRGGANVLTF. The DNA of the CDR3 is TGTGCCAGCAGTCCCCGCGGGAGGGGTGGGGCCAACGTCCTGACTTTC.

At least ten counts were recorded for this clonotype. The gene calls are TRBV27 and TRBJ2-3; D perhaps matches TRBD2 (7 bases). This CDR3 has 16 residues. Germline V gene sequence: CDR1 MNHEY, CDR2 SMNVEV (reference sequence). Deletions cut 6 bases from V and 3 bases from J, with 19 bases between. The CDR3 region has the DNA TGTGCCAGCAGAAGGGGGGGTGGGAGTAGTACAGATACGCAGTATTTT. Residues: CASRRGGGSSTDTQYF.

This clonotype has ten or more counts. Because the CDR3's place on the DNA is in doubt, the DNA is left out and the CDR3 is given as listed by TCRdb. The chain links TRBV27 to TRBJ2-3. Both ends counted, the CDR3 spans 14 residues. Germline lookup yields CDR1 MNHEY and CDR2 SMNVEV (reference sequence). The CDR3 region is CASSSSRTTDTQYF.

There are a few counts of this clonotype. The chain has TRBV7-9 and TRBJ1-2; D unresolved. This CDR3 region has 13 residues. V lost 3 bases and J lost 5, with 10 bases in between. CDR1 and CDR2 from the germline V gene are SEHNR and FQNEAQ (reference sequence). Here the CDR3 reads CASSFGRSYGYTF. The CDR3 region has the DNA TGTGCCAGCAGCTTTGGGAGAAGTTATGGCTACACCTTC.

This clonotype was recorded a few times. This chain joins TRBV18 and TRBJ2-2, with 8 bases aligning to TRBD2. The J segment lost 1 base and the V segment lost 3 bases, leaving 7 bases of the junction unmatched. The CDR3 length is 17 residues. From germline, CDR1 is KGHSH and CDR2 LQKENI. CDR3 loop: CASSPAAGGRNTGELFF. The CDR3 coding sequence is TGTGCCAGCTCACCGGCGGCGGGAGGACGGAACACCGGGGAGCTGTTTTTT.

This clonotype has only a few counts. The chain has TRBV27 and TRBJ1-5; possibly TRBD1 for D (5 bases). CDR3 size: 16 residues. Germline V gene data show CDR1 as MNHEY and CDR2 as SMNVEV (reference sequence). V was clipped by 5 bases and J by 0 bases, with 14 bases between them. The CDR3 region is CASSPRAGSSNQPQHF. CDR3 coding DNA: TGTGCCAGCAGTCCCCGGGCAGGGAGTAGCAATCAGCCCCAGCATTTT.

The table lists this clonotype with many counts. At one end the junction does not follow the germline gene, possibly because of a read error. This chain links TRBV6-1 with TRBJ1-1; TRBD1 is a possible D gene (5 bases). The CDR3 consists of 16 residues. Germline CDR1 reads MNHNS; CDR2 reads SASEGT. For the CDR3, the DNA is TGTGCCAGCAGTGTCGGGGGATCTCGGGTGAAAACTGAAGCTTTCTTT. This sequence encodes CASSVGGSRVKTEAFF.

The J gene is TRBJ1-1, the V gene TRBV28, with D possibly matching TRBD1 (6 bases). The CDR3 extends over 14 amino acids. V dropped 7 bases and J dropped 3 bases, with 15 bases sitting between them. The germline V gene has CDR1 MDHEN and CDR2 SYDVKM. CDR3: CASTLGGADTEAFF. CDR3 in DNA: TGTGCCAGCACCCTGGGGGGGGCGGACACTGAAGCTTTCTTT.